The 11 T cell receptor beta chains presented below share a single source sample, sequenced in a study of CD8 T cells in ankylosing spondylitis. Broader study findings: It appeared that ankylosing spondylitis blood was characterized by a TCR beta motif of roughly 8 highly homologous variants.

These receptors lack a known antigen. TCRdb used MiXCR to reprocess the 5' RACE reads, holding one entry per CDR3 protein. The data hold hundreds of thousands of distinct CDR3 sequences, with 25% to 30% observed a single time. Sequencing input: blood, either unsorted or a sorted T cell fraction (not recorded which). The receptors were sampled from a male donor with ankylosing spondylitis.

This clonotype was counted at least ten times. J is TRBJ2-7 and V is TRBV7-9; 7 positions agree with TRBD1. The CDR3 loop spans 16 amino acids. The ends lost 8 bases at V and 9 bases at J; junction bases unmatched: 22. Germline values: CDR1 SEHNR, CDR2 FQNEAQ (reference sequence). This CDR3 reads CASGTGVGIFSVSQYF. The CDR3 region has the DNA TGTGCCAGCGGAACAGGGGTTGGAATATTCTCAGTATCGCAGTACTTC.

The rearrangement uses TRBV5-6 and TRBJ2-7; 7 nucleotides line up with TRBD1. CDR3 length: 12 residues. The germline CDR1 and CDR2 sequences are SGHDT and YYEEEE. The V gene end was trimmed by 4 bases and the J gene end by 6 bases; junction bases not matched to a gene: 4. Written as DNA, the CDR3 is TGTGCCAGCAGCGACAGGGAAGGCGAGCAGTACTTC. Encoded protein: CASSDREGEQYF.

In this sample, this clonotype turned up a few times. The gene calls are TRBV12-3 or TRBV12-4 and TRBJ1-2, with a possible D match to TRBD1 (5 bases). Trimming took 3 bases from V and 8 from J, leaving 10 bases between them. The CDR3 is 12 residues long. This CDR3 is CASSFGGRGYTF. DNA for the CDR3: TGTGCCAGCAGTTTCGGGGGGAGGGGCTACACCTTC.

Only a few counts were recorded for this clonotype. The genes are TRBV5-1 and TRBJ2-1; a possible D gene is TRBD2 (5 bases). CDR1 SGHRS and CDR2 YFSETQ come from the germline V gene. This CDR3 region has 13 residues. V was shortened by 5 bases and J by 4 bases, with 10 bases between the two germline ends. The CDR3 protein is CASSVREYNEQFF. CDR3 nucleotide sequence: TGCGCCAGCAGTGTTCGGGAATACAATGAGCAGTTCTTC. Drawing the rest from reference TRBV5-1 and TRBJ2-1, the complete variable domain is KAGVTQTPRYLIKTRGQQVTLSCSPISGHRSVSWYQQTPGQGLQFLFEYFSETQRNKGNFPGRFSGRQFSNSRSEMNVSTLELGDSALYLCASSVREYNEQFFGPGTRLTVL.

A few counts support this clonotype. The V gene is TRBV11-2, the J gene TRBJ1-6; D gene uncertain. The CDR3 contains 14 residues. The V and J ends lost 3 bases and 7 bases respectively, with 10 bases between them. Germline loops: CDR1 SGHAT, CDR2 FQNNGV. The CDR3 loop reads CASSFSTENSPLHF. CDR3 nucleotides: TGTGCCAGCAGCTTTAGCACAGAGAATTCACCCCTCCACTTT. Full variable domain (remainder filled in from reference TRBV11-2 and TRBJ1-6): EAGVAQSPRYKIIEKRQSVAFWCNPISGHATLYWYQQILGQGPKLLIQFQNNGVVDDSQLPKDRFSAERLKGVDSTLKIQPAKLEDSAVYLCASSFSTENSPLHFGNGTRLTVT.

This clonotype was detected a few times. This chain uses TRBV5-1 with TRBJ2-2; 10 bases are a match to TRBD1. The CDR3 has 15 residues. The germline gives CDR1 SGHRS, CDR2 YFSETQ. Trimming removed 2 bases from V and 5 bases from J; junction bases left unmatched: 3. Here the CDR3 DNA reads TGCGCCAGCAGCTTTGGACAGGGGGGAACCGGGGAGCTGTTTTTT. Encoded protein: CASSFGQGGTGELFF.

A few counts support this clonotype. The chain carries TRBV6-1 and TRBJ2-7; TRBD1 might be the D (5 bases). Germline V CDR1 and CDR2: MNHNS, SASEGT. The CDR3 length is 13 residues. V was trimmed by 8 bases and J by 3 bases, leaving 14 bases between them. The CDR3 DNA sequence: TGTGCCAGCGCCGAGACAGCACACTACGAGCAGTACGTC. Amino acids: CASAETAHYEQYV.

This rearrangement joins TRBV7-6 to TRBJ2-7; 9 bases map to TRBD2. Germline CDR1 is SGHVS and CDR2 is FNYEAQ. The V gene end was trimmed by 2 bases and the J gene end by 0 bases; junction bases not matched to a gene: 8. The CDR3 has 17 amino acids. The CDR3 loop is CASSLSYTSGSSYEQYF. The CDR3 DNA is TGTGCCAGCAGCTTATCTTATACTAGCGGGTCCTCCTACGAGCAGTACTTC. The entire variable domain, with the rest obtained from reference TRBV7-6 and TRBJ2-7, is as follows: GAGVSQSPRYKVTKRGQDVALRCDPISGHVSLYWYRQALGQGPEFLTYFNYEAQQDKSGLPNDRFSAERPEGSISTLTIQRTEQRDSAMYRCASSLSYTSGSSYEQYFGPGTRLTVT.

The rearrangement joins TRBV6-1 to TRBJ1-1; D might be TRBD1 (5 bases). Germline CDR1 is MNHNS and CDR2 is SASEGT. V lost 6 bases and J 1 base, leaving 9 bases between the germline ends. This CDR3 has 13 residues. The CDR3 DNA reads TGTGCCAGCAGCGCCAGGGAGAACACTGAAGCTTTCTTT. Its protein is CASSARENTEAFF.

This clonotype was seen a few times. The chain recombines TRBV29-1 with TRBJ1-2; TRBD1 matches at 8 bases. In germline, CDR1 is SQVTM, CDR2 ANQGSEA. Trimming took 6 bases from V and 6 from J; bases not matched to a gene: 9. The CDR3 sequence is 13 residues long. CDR3 in amino acids: CSVKQGENDGYTF. In DNA, the CDR3 is TGCAGCGTCAAACAGGGGGAGAACGATGGCTACACCTTC.

The V and J genes are TRBV29-1 and TRBJ2-1, with 8 bases aligning to TRBD2. V shed 7 bases and J 7 bases; nucleotides not matched to a gene: 18. The CDR3 length is 16 residues. CDR1 and CDR2 from the germline V gene are SQVTM and ANQGSEA. Here the CDR3 reads CSAEKLAETFVNEQFF. CDR3 DNA sequence: TGCAGCGCAGAAAAACTAGCGGAGACCTTCGTTAATGAGCAGTTCTTC.